These 32 T cell receptor beta chains were all obtained from the same sample, sequenced in a study of Ad26.COV2.S vaccination and SARS-CoV-2 variants. The table came from immunoSEQ multiplex PCR; TCRdb's copy has only in-frame clones and leaves some out. Found here are about 330,000 clones, under 90% of them singletons; the top ten hold around 5.5%. This sample's treatment: over 15 received Ad26.COV2.S at low or high dose, single or two shots; about 5 received placebo; per-sample allocation not given. Samples were taken on day 63 after the first vaccine or placebo injection. This specimen was peripheral blood, taken in a trial of Ad26.COV2.S vaccine versus placebo. The source of these receptors is a person between 18 and 65 years old who received the Ad26.COV2.S COVID-19 vaccine or a placebo.

The chain's CDR3 is CASSDSGSTGANVLTF. The CDR3 bases are TGTGCCAGCAGCGATTCCGGGAGCACTGGGGCCAACGTCCTGACTTTC. The chain combines TRBV9 with TRBJ2-6; maybe TRBD2 (6 bases). The V and J ends lost 3 bases and 2 bases respectively, with 12 bases between them. CDR3 size: 16 residues. From germline, CDR1 is SGDLS and CDR2 YYNGEE.

The gene calls are TRBV7-3 and TRBJ2-1; D remains unclear. Germline V gene data show CDR1 as SGHTA and CDR2 as FQGTGA. The V gene lost 5 bases and the J gene lost 0 bases, with 5 bases spanning the gap. CDR3 length: 13 residues. CDR3 sequence reads: CASSGNSYNEQFF. CDR3 in DNA: TGTGCCAGCAGCGGAAACTCCTACAATGAGCAGTTCTTC.

On this clone: Other nucleotide sequences in the sample specify the same CDR3. The rearrangement uses TRBV7-6 and TRBJ2-1, with D perhaps TRBD2 (5 bases). Per germline, CDR1 SGHVS and CDR2 FNYEAQ. The CDR3 loop spans 13 amino acids. With 3 bases removed from V and 3 bases from J, the gap between germline ends came to 6 bases. CDR3 DNA sequence: TGTGCCAGCAGCTTGGGGAGCTACAATGAGCAGTTCTTC. It specifies CASSLGSYNEQFF.

The rearrangement uses TRBV9 and TRBJ2-3; D gene unclear. CDR1 is SGDLS, CDR2 YYNGEE, per germline. The CDR3 sequence is 16 residues long. V shed 0 bases and J shed 6 bases, with 17 bases lying between them. The DNA for the CDR3 is TGTGCCAGCAGCGTAGCCAATCCGAGAACGCCGGATACGCAGTATTTT. Encoded protein: CASSVANPRTPDTQYF.

This chain joins TRBV4-1 and TRBJ2-3; D perhaps matches TRBD1 (5 bases). The CDR3 extends over 15 amino acids. V lost 1 base and J 2 bases, leaving 10 bases between the germline ends. Germline CDR1 reads MGHRA; CDR2 reads YSYEKL. CDR3 sequence reads: CASSQGAGPTDTQYF. CDR3 nucleotide sequence: TGCGCCAGCAGCCAAGGGGCAGGGCCCACAGATACGCAGTATTTT.

The rearrangement links TRBV18 to TRBJ2-1, with 9 bases fitting TRBD2. CDR1 and CDR2 (germline): KGHSH, LQKENI. J lost 3 bases, V lost 0 bases, and 3 bases had no gene match. CDR3 length equals 16 residues. For the CDR3, the DNA is TGTGCCAGCTCACCACCTGGCGGGAGGGACTACAATGAGCAGTTCTTC. Translation gives CASSPPGGRDYNEQFF.

The rearrangement uses TRBV7-9 and TRBJ2-7; D perhaps matches TRBD1 (5 bases). This CDR3 is built from 15 residues. CDR1 SEHNR and CDR2 FQNEAQ come from the germline V gene (reference sequence). The germline V and J ends were trimmed by 5 bases and 1 base, with 15 bases remaining between them. The CDR3 DNA sequence: TGTGCCAGCAGCGATCAGGGTCAGCTTTCCTACGAGCAGTACTTC. Translating gives CASSDQGQLSYEQYF.

J is TRBJ2-5 and V is TRBV5-6; the match to TRBD2 covers 7 bases. CDR3 length: 14 amino acids. The trim removed 0 bases at V and 2 bases at J, leaving 1 base unmatched. Germline V gives CDR1 SGHDT, CDR2 YYEEEE. This chain's CDR3 is CASSLAGRQETQYF. The CDR3 nucleotides read TGTGCCAGCAGCTTGGCCGGGAGGCAAGAGACCCAGTACTTC.

This clone was counted once. The same CDR3 can be traced to other DNA sequences in this sample. This chain uses TRBV19 with TRBJ2-5; 7 nucleotides agree with TRBD2. CDR1 is LNHDA, CDR2 SQIVND, per germline (reference sequence). V shed 4 bases, J shed 4 bases, and the junction held 0 bases outside the gene matches. CDR3 length equals 12 residues. The CDR3 nucleotides read TGTGCCAGTAGTAGGGGGGGAGAGACCCAGTACTTC. Protein sequence: CASSRGGETQYF.

The CDR3 coding sequence is TGTGCCAGCAGCTTGTGTCCAGGGGGGTGGCGGCATAGCAATCAGCCCCAGCATTTT. It is translated as CASSLCPGGWRHSNQPQHF. This chain connects TRBV5-6 to TRBJ1-5, with TRBD1 identical over 7 bases. CDR3 length: 19 amino acids. Germline lookup yields CDR1 SGHDT and CDR2 YYEEEE. With 1 base clipped from V and 0 bases from J, the junction kept 13 bases outside the gene matches.

The rearrangement uses TRBV5-6 and TRBJ1-2; no clear D gene. Germline CDR1 SGHDT, CDR2 YYEEEE. Between the trimmed V and J ends, which lost 3 bases and 3 bases, there was a span of 15 bases. The CDR3 spans 15 residues. In DNA, the CDR3 is TGTGCCAGCAGCTCCAAATCGACCGTATACTATGGCTACACCTTC. Protein: CASSSKSTVYYGYTF.

In this sample, this clone turned up once. This rearrangement joins TRBV9 to TRBJ2-3; 9 positions match TRBD2. This CDR3 spans 17 amino acids. V shed 0 bases, J shed 0 bases, and the junction held 5 bases outside the gene matches. The germline gives CDR1 SGDLS, CDR2 YYNGEE. CDR3 sequence reads: CASSVAATSGSTDTQYF. The CDR3 nucleotides are TGTGCCAGCAGCGTAGCGGCAACTAGCGGGAGCACAGATACGCAGTATTTT.

This clone was counted a single time. The V and J genes are TRBV3-1 (or the pseudogene TRBV3-2) and TRBJ2-2, with TRBD1 matching 8 bases. Trimming cost V 4 bases and J 6 bases; bases outside gene matches: 13. Germline loops: CDR1 LGHDT, CDR2 YNNKEL (reference sequence). The CDR3 has 17 residues. CDR3 DNA sequence: TGTGCCAGCAGCCCTCGGGGCAGGGGGCTGTTCGCCGGGGAGCTGTTTTTT. Protein sequence: CASSPRGRGLFAGELFF.

V is TRBV6-6 and J is TRBJ1-1; a possible D gene is TRBD1 (6 bases). The germline gives CDR1 MNHNY, CDR2 SVGAGI (reference sequence). Trimming cost V 8 bases and J 5 bases, with 18 bases left between them. This CDR3 is 14 amino acids long. The CDR3 spells CASSWGGLSTEAFF. The CDR3 coding sequence is TGTGCCAGCTCCTGGGGGGGGCTCTCTACTGAAGCTTTCTTT.

On this clone itself: The junction departs from the called germline gene at one end, perhaps through a read error. The CDR3, as DNA: TGCGCCAGCAGCCAAGAGAGGACTAGCGGGTTACGGATGCTCTTC. This encodes CASSQERTSGLRMLF. This chain uses TRBV4-1 with TRBJ2-1; 11 bases line up with TRBD2. CDR1 is MGHRA, CDR2 YSYEKL, per germline. CDR3 length: 15 amino acids.

J is TRBJ2-7 and V is TRBV3-1 (or the pseudogene TRBV3-2), with a possible D match to TRBD1 (5 bases). Germline loops: CDR1 LGHDT, CDR2 YNNKEL (reference sequence). V gave up 1 base and J gave up 3 bases, with 19 bases separating them. The CDR3 runs to 17 residues. The CDR3 region has the DNA TGTGCCAGCAGCCAAGCAAGGGGCCCCGACTTCTTCTACGAGCAGTACTTC. Amino acids: CASSQARGPDFFYEQYF.

The chain carries TRBV5-1 and TRBJ1-4, with D maybe TRBD1 (5 bases). The CDR3 covers 14 residues. The V end was cut by 7 bases, the J end by 8 bases, with 18 bases between. The germline gives CDR1 SGHRS, CDR2 YFSETQ. DNA for the CDR3: TGCGCCAGCCGGCCGGGGCTGAAGGAGGAAAAACTGTTTTTT. This encodes CASRPGLKEEKLFF.

The CDR3 coding sequence is TGTGCCAGCAAAGGGGACCAAGGGGCCCAGTACTTC. Encoded protein: CASKGDQGAQYF. The rearrangement uses TRBV2 and TRBJ2-5; D possibly uses TRBD1 or TRBD2 (5 bases each). There are 12 residues in the CDR3. Germline CDR1 and CDR2: SNHLY and FYNNEI. Trimming took 7 bases from V and 9 from J, leaving 15 bases between them.

The chain is built from TRBV7-9 and TRBJ2-1; unclear D gene. Trimming cost V 1 base and J 0 bases, with 7 bases left between them. The CDR3 contains 15 residues. Per germline, CDR1 SEHNR and CDR2 FQNEAQ (reference sequence). CDR3 region: CASSLVVSSYNEQFF. CDR3 in DNA: TGTGCCAGCAGCTTAGTGGTGAGCTCCTACAATGAGCAGTTCTTC.

The J gene is TRBJ1-4, the V gene TRBV5-8, with 9 bases fitting TRBD1. J gave up 3 bases and V 4 bases, and 7 bases lay outside the gene matches. Germline V gives CDR1 SGHTS, CDR2 YDEGEE. This CDR3 region has 16 residues. Here the CDR3 reads CASSTGQGPSNEKLFF. The CDR3 nucleotides are TGTGCCAGCAGCACCGGACAGGGGCCGTCTAATGAAAAACTGTTTTTT. The full variable domain, in which reference TRBV5-8 and TRBJ1-4 provide the parts outside the CDR3, is EAGVTQSPTHLIKTRGQQATLRCSPISGHTSVYWYQQALGLGLQFLLWYDEGEERNRGNFPPRFSGRQFPNYSSELNVNALELEDSALYLCASSTGQGPSNEKLFFGSGTQLSVL.

The chain recombines TRBV27 with TRBJ2-1; D call uncertain. Germline V gene lookup returns CDR1 MNHEY and CDR2 SMNVEV (reference sequence). The CDR3 sequence is 13 residues long. V lost 1 base to trimming and J lost 4 bases, with 5 bases between them. The CDR3 is CASSLLGYNEQFF. The CDR3 nucleotides read TGTGCCAGCAGTTTATTAGGGTACAATGAGCAGTTCTTC.

This clone appeared a few times. This chain connects TRBV7-9 to TRBJ2-2; 9 bases align to TRBD1. Germline V CDR1 and CDR2: SEHNR, FQNEAQ (reference sequence). After removal of 6 bases from V and 6 bases from J, the junction contained 2 bases not matched to a gene. The CDR3 has 13 amino acids. CDR3 DNA: TGTGCCAGCAGGAGACAGGGGGCCGGGGAGCTGTTTTTT. Its protein product is CASRRQGAGELFF.

The chain recombines TRBV6-5 with TRBJ2-3, with D possibly called TRBD1 or TRBD2 (6 bases each). The germline gives CDR1 MNHEY, CDR2 SVGAGI. The V gene lost 8 bases and the J gene lost 0 bases, with 9 bases spanning the gap. This CDR3 comprises 13 residues. The CDR3 spells CASQGTSTDTQYF. Written as DNA, the CDR3 is TGTGCCAGCCAGGGGACTAGCACAGATACGCAGTATTTT.

V usage is TRBV18 and J usage is TRBJ2-4; D is possibly TRBD2 (5 bases). V gave up 3 bases and J gave up 8 bases, with 14 bases separating them. CDR1 KGHSH and CDR2 LQKENI come from the germline V gene. This CDR3 comprises 14 residues. CDR3 protein: CASSPSHGVDIQYF. CDR3 DNA sequence: TGTGCCAGCTCACCCTCCCACGGGGTTGACATTCAGTACTTC.

About this clone: This sample also contains other DNA sequences that code for the same CDR3. V gene TRBV18 combines with J gene TRBJ2-5; D might be TRBD2 (5 bases). The V gene's germline CDR1 is KGHSH and CDR2 LQKENI. This CDR3 is 12 amino acids long. Between the trimmed V and J ends, which lost 1 base and 5 bases, there was a span of 5 bases. The CDR3: CASSPREETQYF. For the CDR3, the DNA is TGTGCCAGCTCACCACGGGAGGAGACCCAGTACTTC.

The chain couples TRBV7-3 to TRBJ1-1; D is ambiguous. Trimming removed 3 bases from V and 1 base from J, with 6 bases in between. CDR3 size: 13 residues. Germline lookup yields CDR1 SGHTA and CDR2 FQGTGA. The CDR3 nucleotides are TGTGCCAGCAGCTTCGCGACGAACACTGAAGCTTTCTTT. Translation gives CASSFATNTEAFF.

This clone was seen just once. This rearrangement joins TRBV7-2 to TRBJ1-2; tentative D call: TRBD1 (5 bases). Germline V gene lookup returns CDR1 SGHTA and CDR2 FQGNSA. This CDR3 is 15 amino acids long. Trimming left V 0 bases short and J 7 bases short, with 15 bases between. CDR3: CASSLAGKGGAGYTF. The CDR3 nucleotides are TGTGCCAGCAGCTTAGCGGGCAAGGGTGGGGCTGGCTACACCTTC. The variable domain in full, completed from reference TRBV7-2 and TRBJ1-2, reads GAGVSQSPSNKVTEKGKDVELRCDPISGHTALYWYRQSLGQGLEFLIYFQGNSAPDKSGLPSDRFSAERTGGSVSTLTIQRTQQEDSAVYLCASSLAGKGGAGYTFGSGTRLTVV.

The V and J genes are TRBV11-2 and TRBJ1-1; D is ambiguous. The ends were cut back, 0 bases at V and 5 bases at J, with 13 bases in the middle. Germline CDR1 is SGHAT and CDR2 is FQNNGV. There are 15 residues in the CDR3. The CDR3 DNA follows: TGTGCCAGCAGCTTAGAATCATGGGGTTATACTGAAGCTTTCTTT. Translated, it gives CASSLESWGYTEAFF.

The J gene is TRBJ2-7, the V gene TRBV6-6; D might be TRBD2 (6 bases). With 2 bases removed from V and 0 bases from J, the gap between germline ends came to 14 bases. CDR1 is MNHNY, CDR2 SVGAGI, per germline (reference sequence). This CDR3 is 16 amino acids long. The CDR3 loop reads CASSYGGGTSSYEQYV. CDR3 sequence (DNA): TGTGCCAGCAGTTACGGGGGAGGTACAAGCTCCTACGAGCAGTACGTC.

This clone is a singleton in its sample. The chain carries TRBV6-5 and TRBJ1-4; D gene ambiguous. CDR3 length equals 13 residues. Germline V gene sequence: CDR1 MNHEY, CDR2 SVGAGI. V was trimmed by 9 bases and J by 7 bases, leaving 15 bases between them. Here the CDR3 reads CASIGRFGEKLFF. As DNA, the CDR3 is TGTGCCAGTATTGGACGGTTTGGTGAAAAACTGTTTTTT.

The rearrangement joins TRBV6-2 or TRBV6-3 to TRBJ1-1; D remains ambiguous. Trimming removed 2 bases at V and 7 bases at J, with 8 bases between. Germline V lookup: CDR1 MNHEY, CDR2 SVGEGT. The CDR3 runs 12 residues. The CDR3 loop reads CASSYASGEAFF. CDR3 coding DNA: TGTGCCAGCAGTTACGCGTCGGGTGAAGCTTTCTTT.

This chain joins TRBV5-6 and TRBJ2-2; D uncertain. The V end lost 4 bases, the J end lost 4 bases, and 14 bases lay between the germline ends. Germline-derived CDR1 and CDR2 are SGHDT and YYEEEE. The CDR3 loop spans 15 amino acids. This chain's CDR3 is CASSPNFQITGELFF. CDR3 bases: TGTGCCAGCAGCCCGAACTTTCAGATCACCGGGGAGCTGTTTTTT.